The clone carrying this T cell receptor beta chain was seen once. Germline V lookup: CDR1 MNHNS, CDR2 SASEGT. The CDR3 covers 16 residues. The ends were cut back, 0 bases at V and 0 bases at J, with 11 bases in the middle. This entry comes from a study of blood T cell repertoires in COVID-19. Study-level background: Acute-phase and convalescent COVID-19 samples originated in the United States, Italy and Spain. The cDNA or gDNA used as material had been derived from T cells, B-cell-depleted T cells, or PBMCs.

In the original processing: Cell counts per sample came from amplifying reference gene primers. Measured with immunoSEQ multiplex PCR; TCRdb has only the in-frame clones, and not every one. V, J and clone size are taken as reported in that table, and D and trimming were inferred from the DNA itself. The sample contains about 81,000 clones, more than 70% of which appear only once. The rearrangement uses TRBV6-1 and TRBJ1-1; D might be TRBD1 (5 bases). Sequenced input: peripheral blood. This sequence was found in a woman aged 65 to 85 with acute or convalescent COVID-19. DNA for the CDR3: TGTGCCAGCAGTGAAGCGTGGCAGGGCATGAACACTGAAGCTTTCTTT. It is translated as CASSEAWQGMNTEAFF.